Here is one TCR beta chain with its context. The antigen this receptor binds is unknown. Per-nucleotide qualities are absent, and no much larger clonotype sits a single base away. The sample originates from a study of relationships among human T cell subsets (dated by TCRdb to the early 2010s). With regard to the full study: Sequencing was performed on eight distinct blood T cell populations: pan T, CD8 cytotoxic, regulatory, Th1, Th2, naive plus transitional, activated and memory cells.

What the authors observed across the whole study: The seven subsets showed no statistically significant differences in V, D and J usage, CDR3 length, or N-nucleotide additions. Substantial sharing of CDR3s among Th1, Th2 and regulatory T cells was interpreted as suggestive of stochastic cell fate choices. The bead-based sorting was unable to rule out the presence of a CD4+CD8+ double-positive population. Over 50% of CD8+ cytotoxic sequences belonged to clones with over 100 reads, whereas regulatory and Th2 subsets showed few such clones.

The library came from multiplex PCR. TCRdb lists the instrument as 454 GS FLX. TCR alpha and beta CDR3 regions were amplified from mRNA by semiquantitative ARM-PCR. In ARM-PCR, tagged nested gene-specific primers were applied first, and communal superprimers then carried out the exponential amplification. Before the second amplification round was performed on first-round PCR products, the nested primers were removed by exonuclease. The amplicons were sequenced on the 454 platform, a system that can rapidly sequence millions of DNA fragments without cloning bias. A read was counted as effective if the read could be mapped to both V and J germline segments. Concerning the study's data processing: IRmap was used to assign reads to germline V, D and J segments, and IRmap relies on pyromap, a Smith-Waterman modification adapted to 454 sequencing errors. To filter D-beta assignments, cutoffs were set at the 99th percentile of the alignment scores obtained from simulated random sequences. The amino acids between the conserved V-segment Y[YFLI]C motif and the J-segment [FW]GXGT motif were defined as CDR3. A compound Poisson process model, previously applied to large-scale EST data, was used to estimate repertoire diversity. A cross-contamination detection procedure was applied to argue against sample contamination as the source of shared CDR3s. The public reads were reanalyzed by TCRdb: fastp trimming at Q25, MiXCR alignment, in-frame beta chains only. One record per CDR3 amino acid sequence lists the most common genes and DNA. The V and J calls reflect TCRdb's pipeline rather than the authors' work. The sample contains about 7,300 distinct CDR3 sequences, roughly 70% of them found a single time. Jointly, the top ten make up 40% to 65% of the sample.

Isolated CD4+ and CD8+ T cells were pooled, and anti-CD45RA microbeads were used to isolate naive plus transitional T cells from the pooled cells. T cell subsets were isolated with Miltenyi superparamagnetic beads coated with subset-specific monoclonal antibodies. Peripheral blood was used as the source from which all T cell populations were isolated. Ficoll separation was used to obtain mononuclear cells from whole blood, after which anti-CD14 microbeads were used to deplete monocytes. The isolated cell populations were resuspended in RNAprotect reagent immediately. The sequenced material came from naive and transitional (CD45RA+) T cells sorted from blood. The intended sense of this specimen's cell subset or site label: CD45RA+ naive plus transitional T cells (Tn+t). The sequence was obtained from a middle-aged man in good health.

At the DNA level, the sequence is TGCAGCGTGGGACAGAACTACGAGCAGTACTTC. This is translated as CSVGQNYEQYF. The sequence joins TRBV29-1 to TRBJ2-7, with 7 junctional bases fitting TRBD1. CDR1 and CDR2, looked up from the germline V gene, are SQVTM and ANQGSEA. V and J are trimmed by 6 bases and 3 bases, and the gene matches miss 2 bases of the junction. The CDR3 goes from the cysteine to the phenylalanine over 11 residues. The kept DNA is CDR3 alone, 33 bases in frame from the first base.